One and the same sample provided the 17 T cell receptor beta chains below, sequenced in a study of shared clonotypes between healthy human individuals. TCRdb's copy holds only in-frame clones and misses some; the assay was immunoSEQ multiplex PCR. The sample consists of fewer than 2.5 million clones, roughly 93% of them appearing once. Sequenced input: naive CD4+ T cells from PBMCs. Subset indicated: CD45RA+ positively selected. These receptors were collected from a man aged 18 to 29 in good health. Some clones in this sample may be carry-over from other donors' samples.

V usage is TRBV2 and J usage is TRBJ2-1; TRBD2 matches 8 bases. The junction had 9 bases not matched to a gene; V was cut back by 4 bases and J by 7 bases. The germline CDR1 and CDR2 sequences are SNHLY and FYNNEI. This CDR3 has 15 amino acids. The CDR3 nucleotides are TGTGCCAGCAGTGGTAACGGGAGGGCCGGGAATGAGCAGTTCTTC. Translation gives CASSGNGRAGNEQFF.

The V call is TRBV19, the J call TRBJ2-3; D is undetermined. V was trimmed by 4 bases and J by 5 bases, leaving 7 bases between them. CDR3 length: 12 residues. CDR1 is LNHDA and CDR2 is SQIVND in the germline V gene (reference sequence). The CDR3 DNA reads TGTGCCAGTAGTAGCCGTCTAGATACGCAGTATTTT. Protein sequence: CASSSRLDTQYF.

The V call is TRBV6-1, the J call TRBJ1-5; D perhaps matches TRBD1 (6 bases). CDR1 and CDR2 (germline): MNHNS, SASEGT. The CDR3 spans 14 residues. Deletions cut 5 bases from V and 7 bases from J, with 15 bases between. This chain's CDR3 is CASSSDRHWQPQHF. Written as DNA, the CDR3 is TGTGCCAGCAGTTCTGACAGGCATTGGCAGCCCCAGCATTTT.

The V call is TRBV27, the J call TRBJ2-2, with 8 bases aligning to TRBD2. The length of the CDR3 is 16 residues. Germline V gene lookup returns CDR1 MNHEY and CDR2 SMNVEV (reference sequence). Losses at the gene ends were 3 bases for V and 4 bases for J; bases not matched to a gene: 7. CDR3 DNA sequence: TGTGCCAGCAGTTTCGGCAGCGGGAGAGTCACCGGGGAGCTGTTTTTT. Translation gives CASSFGSGRVTGELFF.

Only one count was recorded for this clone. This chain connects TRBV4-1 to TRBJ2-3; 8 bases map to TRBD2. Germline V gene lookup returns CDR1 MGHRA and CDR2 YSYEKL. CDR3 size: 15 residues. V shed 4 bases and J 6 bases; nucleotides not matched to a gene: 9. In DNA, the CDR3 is TGCGCCAGCAGCCGGGGGGCAGCGGGAGCGGATACGCAGTATTTT. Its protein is CASSRGAAGADTQYF.

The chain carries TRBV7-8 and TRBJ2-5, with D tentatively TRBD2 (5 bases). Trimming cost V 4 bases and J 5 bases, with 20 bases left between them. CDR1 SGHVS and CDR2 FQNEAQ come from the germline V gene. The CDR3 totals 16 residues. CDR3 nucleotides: TGTGCCAGCAGCTCCCGCGGGCTACAGCAGAGGGAGACCCAGTACTTC. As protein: CASSSRGLQQRETQYF.

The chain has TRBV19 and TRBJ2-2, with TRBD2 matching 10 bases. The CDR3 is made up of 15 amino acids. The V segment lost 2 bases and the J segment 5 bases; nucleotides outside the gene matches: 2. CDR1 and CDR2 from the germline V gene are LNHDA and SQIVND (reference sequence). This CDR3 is CASSIQAGGTGELFF. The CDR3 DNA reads TGTGCCAGTAGTATACAAGCGGGAGGGACCGGGGAGCTGTTTTTT.

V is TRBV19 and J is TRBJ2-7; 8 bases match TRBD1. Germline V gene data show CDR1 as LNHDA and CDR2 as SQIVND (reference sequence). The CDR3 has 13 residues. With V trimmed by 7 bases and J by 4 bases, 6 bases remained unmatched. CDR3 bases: TGTGCCAGTAATCAGGGGGCGAGATACGAGCAGTACTTC. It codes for CASNQGARYEQYF. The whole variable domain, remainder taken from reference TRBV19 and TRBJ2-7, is DGGITQSPKYLFRKEGQNVTLSCEQNLNHDAMYWYRQDPGQGLRLIYYSQIVNDFQKGDIAEGYSVSREKKESFPLTVTSAQKNPTAFYLCASNQGARYEQYFGPGTRLTVT.

The CDR3 spells CASSLRGTGDEQFF. The CDR3 DNA reads as TGTGCCAGCAGCCTCAGGGGTACCGGCGATGAGCAGTTCTTC. The chain combines TRBV2 with TRBJ2-1; TRBD1 might be the D (6 bases). The germline gives CDR1 SNHLY, CDR2 FYNNEI. The V gene lost 6 bases and the J gene lost 8 bases, with 17 bases spanning the gap. This CDR3 spans 14 amino acids.

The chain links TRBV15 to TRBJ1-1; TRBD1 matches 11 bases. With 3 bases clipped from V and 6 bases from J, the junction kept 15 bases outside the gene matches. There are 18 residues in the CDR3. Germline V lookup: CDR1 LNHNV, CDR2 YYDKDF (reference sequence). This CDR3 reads CATSRGPDRGQVRAEAFF. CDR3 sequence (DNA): TGTGCCACCAGCAGGGGGCCGGACAGGGGGCAGGTGAGGGCTGAAGCTTTCTTT.

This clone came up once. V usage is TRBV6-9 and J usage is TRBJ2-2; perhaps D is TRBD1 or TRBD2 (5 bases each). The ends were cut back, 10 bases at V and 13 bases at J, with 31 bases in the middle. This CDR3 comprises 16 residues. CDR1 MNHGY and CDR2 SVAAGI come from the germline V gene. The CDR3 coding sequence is TGTGCCATATGGCTCTATGGGACCAGCCCCCGTGGTTGGCTGTTTTTT. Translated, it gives CAIWLYGTSPRGWLFF.

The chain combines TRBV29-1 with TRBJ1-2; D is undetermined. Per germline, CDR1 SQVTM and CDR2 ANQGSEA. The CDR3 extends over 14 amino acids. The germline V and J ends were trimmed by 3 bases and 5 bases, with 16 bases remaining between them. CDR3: CSVDGYGRSYGYTF. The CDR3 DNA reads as TGCAGCGTTGACGGATACGGCAGGAGTTATGGCTACACCTTC.

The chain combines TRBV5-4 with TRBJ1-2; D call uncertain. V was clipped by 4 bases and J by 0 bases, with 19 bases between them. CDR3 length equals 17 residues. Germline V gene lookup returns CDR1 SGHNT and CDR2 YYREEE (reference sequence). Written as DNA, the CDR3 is TGTGCCAGCAGCGCTGAGACGATCCCTCAAACTAACTATGGCTACACCTTC. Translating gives CASSAETIPQTNYGYTF.

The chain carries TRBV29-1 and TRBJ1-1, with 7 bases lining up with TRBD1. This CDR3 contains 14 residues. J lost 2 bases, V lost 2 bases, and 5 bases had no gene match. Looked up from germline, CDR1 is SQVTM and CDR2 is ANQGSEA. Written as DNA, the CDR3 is TGCAGCGTTGAACCGGACAGGTCTAACACTGAAGCTTTCTTT. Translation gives CSVEPDRSNTEAFF.

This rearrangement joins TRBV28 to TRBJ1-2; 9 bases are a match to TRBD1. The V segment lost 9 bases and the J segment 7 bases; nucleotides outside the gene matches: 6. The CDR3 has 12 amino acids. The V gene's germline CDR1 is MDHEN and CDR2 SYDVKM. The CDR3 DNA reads TGTGCCAGTGCACAGGGGGCGACTGGCTACACCTTC. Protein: CASAQGATGYTF.

CDR3 amino acids: CASSSQRETQYF. The CDR3 DNA follows: TGCGCCAGCAGCTCTCAGAGGGAGACCCAGTACTTC. This chain connects TRBV5-1 to TRBJ2-5; no clear D gene. The germline V gene has CDR1 SGHRS and CDR2 YFSETQ. CDR3 length: 12 residues. The ends were cut back, 3 bases at V and 5 bases at J, with 8 bases in the middle.

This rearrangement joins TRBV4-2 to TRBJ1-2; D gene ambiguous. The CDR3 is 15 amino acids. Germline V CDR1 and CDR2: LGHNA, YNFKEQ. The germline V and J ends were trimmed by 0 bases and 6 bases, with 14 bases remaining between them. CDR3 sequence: CASSQDAGIENGYTF. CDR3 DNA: TGTGCCAGCAGCCAAGACGCGGGGATTGAGAATGGCTACACCTTC.